This T cell receptor beta chain is from a study of cytomegalovirus exposure and HLA in healthy donors (dated by TCRdb to 2016 to 2017). About the investigation overall: An earlier analysis of roughly 500 of the donors reported about 300 Gb of sequence data and around 100 million unique TCR beta sequences obtained from roughly 170 million T cells. An early release covering 550 to 650 HLA-typed donors comprised approximately 300 gigabases of sequencing data and approximately 80 million unique TCR sequences. Of the roughly 410 genotyped donors, 75% to 85% were placed in the genetic ancestry cluster associated with self-reported Caucasian donors. The aim of the study was to test whether cataloging public T cell receptors could identify signatures of past pathogen exposure. The study used immunosequencing to profile the T cell repertoires of some 600 subjects and linked those repertoires to cytomegalovirus serostatus. A separate validation cohort of over a hundred different subjects was used in addition to the 666-subject first cohort. To predict cytomegalovirus infection status, the study brought together high-throughput TCR immunosequencing, statistical association of individual TCRs with disease status, and machine learning. A later analysis re-analyzed previously published TCR beta repertoires from about 600 donors and added high-resolution HLA genotyping to study TCR occurrence patterns. Rather than using new phenotypic data, the later analysis identified candidate immune exposures from TCR beta sequences and from how often those sequences occurred across donors. An earlier analysis of 587 of the donors used high-throughput TCR beta sequencing to judge whether each TCR beta V gene segment behaved as functional or pseudogenic. Donor age, sex, ethnicity and CMV serostatus were compiled alongside the repertoire data. Genome-wide SNP genotypes for about 65% of the 666 donors were used in a later genetic analysis, which treated that subset as a discovery cohort. Every repertoire in the discovery cohort had been generated on one and the same sequencing platform. Both class I and class II loci were covered by HLA typing, at four-digit resolution. Typing coverage differed by locus: A, B, C, DRB1 and DQB1 were typed in about 620-640 donors, DQA1 in approximately 520, DPA1 in some 600, and DPB1 in approximately 450. Because of strong linkage in the cohort, roughly five DR-DQ haplotypes were treated as single units for association and clustering. Among about 360 genotyped donors of the cohort, an average of around 240,000 unique TCR beta nucleotide sequences were sequenced per donor, about a sixth of them non-productive.

A remark on this clone: Its antigen is not yet known. The sample holds no much larger clone one base away, and base qualities are not on file.

From the cysteine through the phenylalanine, the CDR3 covers 15 amino acids. Just the 45-base CDR3 DNA is kept, in frame starting at base 1. CDR1 and CDR2, looked up from the germline V gene, are MDHEN and SYDVKM. The germline ends are 12 bases apart after V is trimmed by 2 bases and J by 4 bases. The cohort comprised 550 to 700 healthy bone marrow donors. At the time of sampling, every cohort member was nominally healthy, though immune exposures that went unrecorded were likely present. The donor was CMV seropositive and was included in the group of approximately 310 seropositive cohort members. A peripheral blood sample was provided by each donor, and peripheral blood mononuclear cells were used for TCR beta sequencing. Genomic DNA was extracted from the blood cell samples with the Qiagen DNeasy Blood Extraction Kit. Findings and caveats that apply to the study as a whole: In an earlier analysis of about 540 of the donors, most TCR beta V segments were observed in productive rearrangements about 90% or about 30% of the time, broadly matching IMGT annotations. Linkage disequilibrium might explain the correlated functional status among segregating V segments, but an unknown experimental factor could not be ruled out. Several of the top co-occurrence clusters appeared to be linked to parvovirus B19, influenza, CMV and Epstein-Barr virus, according to a later analysis. The 87-base-pair reads could not distinguish some IMGT-functional V segments, including TRBV6-2 and TRBV6-3, so those segments were excluded. Strong co-occurrence of HLA alleles, especially DR and DQ, made assigning TCR associations to individual alleles difficult. A later genetic analysis reported fewer N-insertions in productive TCRs among donors in an Asian-associated ancestry cluster than the roughly 700-donor mean. Only TCR beta chains were sequenced in this cohort, and the absence of alpha or paired-chain data limited detectable features. Immune exposure information for the cohort was limited to CMV serostatus. The study gave a list of some 150 TCR beta chains associated with cytomegalovirus. In a later analysis, HLA-associated TCR beta chains were found to be more clonally expanded and to have lower generation probabilities than equally common non-associated chains. A cluster of highly shared sequence variants was judged likely to be a technical artifact of the sequencing pipeline. Specific HLA alleles were associated with roughly 16,000 TCR beta sequences at a false discovery rate of 0.05 in a later analysis. A few of the identified cytomegalovirus-associated TCR beta chains were confirmed in vitro to be specific for cytomegalovirus antigens. Presence/absence analyses assumed roughly uniform sequencing depth across donors, an assumption that may not hold. A further reported finding was that TCR beta sequences accurately predicted the HLA-A and HLA-B alleles for most subjects in the first cohort. Because some donors lacked HLA typing at each locus, the association tests relied only on the typed subset. The earlier analysis of some 540 of the donors excluded some 16 rarely observed V segments, including chromosome 9 orphons, because counts were too low. Across donors, most TCR sequences were observed very rarely, whereas some public TCRs were present in many individuals. An association between a missense DCLRE1C variant and V-gene and J-gene trimming of TCR beta chains was found in a later genetic analysis and replicated in an independent cohort. In a later analysis, most CMV-associated TCR beta chains were found to appear HLA-restricted, with HLA associations seemingly driven largely by CMV exposure. In a later analysis, the rate of TCR association differed among HLA loci, with DRB1 alleles having the most associated TCRs and HLA-C alleles having the fewest. Cytomegalovirus status was reported to be diagnosed by the classifier with high specificity and sensitivity in both the original and validation cohorts. It was suggested by the authors that the approach could potentially be generalized to other disease states and immunological phenotypes.

Preparation of the library involved the immunoSEQ multiplex PCR assay. For the multiplex PCR, a mixture combining 60 forward primers for TCR Vbeta segments and 13 reverse primers for TCR Jbeta segments was used. The CDR3 region of rearranged TCR beta genes was amplified from genomic DNA by a multiplex PCR assay. The Illumina HiSeq System was used to sequence the amplified TCR beta libraries as 87-base-pair reads. Turning to the authors' computational methods: A later analysis counted some 74 million unique TCR beta chains across the approximately 700 repertoires, and some 11 million of these chains were shared by at least two donors. A nearest-neighbor algorithm error-corrected the raw reads and collapsed the reads into unique sequences, merging closely related sequences to remove PCR and sequencing errors. Alignment of CDR3 sequences to IMGT reference sequences was used to assign V, D and J gene segments. Each retained sequence needed at least a six-nucleotide match to both a V gene segment and a J gene segment. A rearrangement counted as productive if the CDR3 had no stop codons and remained in frame with V and J, and every other rearrangement counted as non-productive. CDR3 was defined according to IMGT convention as the region running from the second conserved V-encoded cysteine to the conserved J-encoded phenylalanine. In an earlier analysis of around 540 of the donors, sequences lacking an unambiguous match to a single V gene segment were excluded. In an earlier analysis of approximately 590 of the donors, a V segment was called functional when productive rearrangements were above 56.7%, and segregating when the standard deviation between donors exceeded 5%. A statistical classification framework was built for diagnosing cytomegalovirus status from the catalog of TCR beta chain sequences. A later analysis assigned V and J genes by comparing TCR nucleotide sequences with IMGT/GENE-DB human TR gene sequences. A later analysis assigned CDR3 sequences and most-parsimonious VDJ recombination scenarios with the TCRdist pipeline. A later analysis defined each TCR beta chain by its CDR3 amino acid sequence plus V-gene family, and excluded reads lacking a unique V-gene family. A later analysis removed nearly 600 highly shared, low-generation-probability nucleotide sequences to deal with suspected cross-contamination and a sequencing artifact. In a later analysis, a clonal expansion index for each public chain was calculated from normalized within-repertoire ranks of inferred template counts. In a later analysis, generation probabilities were computed with a VDJ recombination model fitted to out-of-frame rearrangements, and the resulting probabilities were checked against IGoR. Hypergeometric tests were used in a later analysis to score TCR-TCR, TCR-HLA and TCR-CMV co-occurrence, with a repertoire-size bias correction applied to the TCR pairs. In a later analysis, false discovery rates were estimated by permuting HLA or CMV assignments 20 times. In a later analysis, co-occurring TCRs were grouped using DBSCAN, and TCRdist sequence similarity was added for clustering within HLA-allele-positive subsets. Repertoires with fewer than 30,000 or more than 120,000 public chains were left out of co-occurrence clustering, as were five repertoires with anomalous nucleotide sharing. TCRdb holds this immuneACCESS table with in-frame rearrangements only. Some clones are missing; in checked studies, unresolved V genes explain under half, and the rest has no known cause. V, J and clone size were drawn from that table, and D and trimming were deduced from the DNA. Present in this sample are some 150,000 clones, approximately 75% of which were seen just once. Clones ranked in the top ten supply roughly 3.7% of the sample.

The TCR sequence derives from a man in his thirties or forties in good health and CMV-seropositive. The chain couples TRBV28 to TRBJ1-5, and possibly TRBD1, on 6 matching bases. The sequenced sample was PBMCs. At the DNA level, the sequence is TGTGCCAGCAGTTTAAGGCTACAGGGAAATCAGCCCCAGCATTTT. This translates into CASSLRLQGNQPQHF.